The source of this TCR beta chain is a study of CD8 T cells in Susac syndrome. V lost 7 bases, J lost 11 bases, and 5 bases stayed unmatched. The CDR3 loop spans 11 amino acids. CDR1 is SQVTM, CDR2 ANQGSEA, per germline. RNA totalling about 0.45 to 1 ug underwent reverse transcription with random hexamers. TCRdb re-called the immunoSEQ multiplex PCR reads with MiXCR, one entry per CDR3 protein. The sample shows 140,000 or so distinct CDR3 sequences, approximately 94% of them seen only once. The rearrangement links TRBV29-1 to TRBJ1-2; 12 nucleotides agree with TRBD1. What was sequenced was CD4+ T cells from PBMCs. The sequence derives from a human donor with Susac syndrome. The CDR3 DNA reads TGCAGCGCCGGGGACAGGGGGCGATACACCTTC. The encoded protein is CSAGDRGRYTF.